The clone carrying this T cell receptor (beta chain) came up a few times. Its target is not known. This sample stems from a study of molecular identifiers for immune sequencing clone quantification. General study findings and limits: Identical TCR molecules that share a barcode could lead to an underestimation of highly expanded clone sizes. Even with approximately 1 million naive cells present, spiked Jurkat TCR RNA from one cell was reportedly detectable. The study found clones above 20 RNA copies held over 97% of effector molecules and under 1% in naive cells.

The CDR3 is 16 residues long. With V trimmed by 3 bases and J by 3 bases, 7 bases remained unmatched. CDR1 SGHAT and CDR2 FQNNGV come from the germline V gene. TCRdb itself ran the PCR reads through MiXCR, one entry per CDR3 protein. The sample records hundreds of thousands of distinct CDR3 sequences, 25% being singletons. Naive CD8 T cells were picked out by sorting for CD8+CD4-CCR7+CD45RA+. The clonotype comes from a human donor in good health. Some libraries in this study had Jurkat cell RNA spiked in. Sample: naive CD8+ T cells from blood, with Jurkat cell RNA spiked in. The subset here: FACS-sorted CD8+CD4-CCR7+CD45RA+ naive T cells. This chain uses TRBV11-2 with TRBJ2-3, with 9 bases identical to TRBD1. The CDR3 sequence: CASSFPPGQGTDTQYF. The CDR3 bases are TGTGCCAGCAGCTTCCCCCCGGGACAGGGAACAGATACGCAGTATTTT.